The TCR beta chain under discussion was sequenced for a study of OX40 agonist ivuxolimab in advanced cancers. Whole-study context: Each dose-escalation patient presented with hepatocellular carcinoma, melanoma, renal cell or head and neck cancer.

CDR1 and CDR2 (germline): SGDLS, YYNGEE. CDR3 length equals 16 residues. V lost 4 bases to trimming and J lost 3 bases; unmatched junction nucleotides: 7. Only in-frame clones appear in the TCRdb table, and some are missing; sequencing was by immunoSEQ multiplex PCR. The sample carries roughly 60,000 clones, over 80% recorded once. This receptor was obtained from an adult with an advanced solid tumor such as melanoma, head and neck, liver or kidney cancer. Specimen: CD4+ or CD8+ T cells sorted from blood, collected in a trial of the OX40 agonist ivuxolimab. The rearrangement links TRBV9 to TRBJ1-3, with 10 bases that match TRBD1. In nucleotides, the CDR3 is TGTGCCAGCAGCTCCGGGACAGGGGTCGATGGAAACACCATATATTTT. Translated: CASSSGTGVDGNTIYF.